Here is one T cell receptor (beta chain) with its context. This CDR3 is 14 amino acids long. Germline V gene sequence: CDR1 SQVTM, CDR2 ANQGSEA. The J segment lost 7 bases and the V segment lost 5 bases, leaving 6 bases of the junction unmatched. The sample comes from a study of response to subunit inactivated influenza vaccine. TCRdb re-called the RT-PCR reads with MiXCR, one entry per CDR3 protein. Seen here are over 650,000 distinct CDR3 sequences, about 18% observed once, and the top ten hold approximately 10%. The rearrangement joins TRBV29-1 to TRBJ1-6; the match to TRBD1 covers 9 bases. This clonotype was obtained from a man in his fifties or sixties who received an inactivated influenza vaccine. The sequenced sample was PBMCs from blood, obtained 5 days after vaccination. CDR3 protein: CSVSTGTGNSPLHF. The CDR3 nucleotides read TGCAGCGTTTCGACCGGGACAGGGAATTCACCCCTCCACTTT.